This passage covers 32 T cell receptor beta chains from one sample sequenced in a study of T cell repertoires in cytomegalovirus infection. TCRdb reanalysed the reads using MiXCR and keeps one entry per CDR3 protein. This table holds about 300,000 distinct CDR3 sequences, roughly 9.3% found once. Sequencing was carried out using PBMCs. The receptors were sampled from a human donor in good health (CMV status not recorded). Some clones in this sample may be carry-over from other donors' samples.

This clonotype was found a few times. The chain is built from TRBV29-1 and TRBJ2-1; D might be TRBD1 (5 bases). V lost 5 bases and J lost 7, with 12 bases in between. The V gene's germline CDR1 is SQVTM and CDR2 ANQGSEA. The CDR3 has 12 amino acids. CDR3 protein: CSVFQGWNEQFF. The CDR3 DNA reads TGCAGCGTTTTTCAGGGATGGAATGAGCAGTTCTTC.

This clonotype was recorded at least ten times. V gene TRBV4-1 combines with J gene TRBJ1-1; no reliable D call. CDR3 size: 14 residues. Germline-derived CDR1 and CDR2 are MGHRA and YSYEKL. Trimming removed 3 bases from V and 0 bases from J, with 8 bases in between. In nucleotides, the CDR3 is TGCGCCAGCAGCCAGGGTAGAATGAACACTGAAGCTTTCTTT. Translating gives CASSQGRMNTEAFF.

The chain has TRBV3-1 and TRBJ1-3; a possible D gene is TRBD1 (5 bases). The length of the CDR3 is 16 residues. Germline V gene lookup returns CDR1 LGHDT and CDR2 YNNKEL (reference sequence). Trimming took 3 bases from V and 8 from J, leaving 20 bases between them. The CDR3 here is CASSHADSGVWDTIYF. CDR3 nucleotides: TGTGCCAGCAGCCATGCTGACAGTGGCGTATGGGACACCATATATTTT.

This clonotype showed up just a few times. This sequence joins TRBV6-2 or TRBV6-3 and TRBJ2-3; perhaps TRBD2 as D (6 bases). The V end was cut by 2 bases, the J end by 4 bases, with 13 bases between. The CDR3 consists of 15 residues. Per the germline V gene, CDR1 is MNHEY and CDR2 is SVGEGT. The CDR3 bases are TGTGCCAGCAGTTACGATCGGAGGGTCGCAGATACGCAGTATTTT. Its protein product is CASSYDRRVADTQYF.

This clonotype has ten or more counts. The chain couples TRBV2 to TRBJ1-1; D uncertain. This CDR3 has 13 amino acids. Germline-derived CDR1 and CDR2 are SNHLY and FYNNEI. Trimming cost V 7 bases and J 0 bases, with 9 bases left between them. The CDR3 coding sequence is TGTGCCAGCAAAGGAGAGGTGAACACTGAAGCTTTCTTT. This sequence encodes CASKGEVNTEAFF.

The table lists this clonotype with many counts. The V gene is TRBV7-2, the J gene TRBJ1-2; 10 bases line up with TRBD1. The V and J ends lost 3 bases and 8 bases, in that order; junction bases with no gene match: 6. Germline assignment: CDR1 SGHTA and CDR2 FQGNSA. The CDR3 loop spans 14 amino acids. The CDR3 here is CASSFGDRGRGYTF. CDR3 sequence (DNA): TGTGCCAGCAGCTTCGGGGACAGGGGTAGGGGCTACACCTTC.

This clonotype was recorded many times. This chain joins TRBV12-3 or TRBV12-4 and TRBJ2-7; unclear D gene. Deletions cut 5 bases from V and 2 bases from J, with 13 bases between. The CDR3 loop spans 14 amino acids. The CDR3: CASSLGPNTYEQYF. CDR3 DNA: TGTGCCAGCAGTCTCGGGCCGAACACCTACGAGCAGTACTTC.

The chain has TRBV20-1 and TRBJ2-3, with D tentatively TRBD1 (6 bases). Trimming cost V 4 bases and J 1 base, with 21 bases left between them. Germline CDR1 is DFQATT and CDR2 is SNEGSKA (reference sequence). This CDR3 region has 17 residues. CDR3 in amino acids: CSANRRQAIRGTDTQYF. CDR3 sequence (DNA): TGCAGTGCTAACAGACGACAGGCAATAAGGGGCACAGATACGCAGTATTTT.

This clonotype was seen a single time. The chain links TRBV6-2 or TRBV6-3 to TRBJ2-5; 10 bases align to TRBD1. CDR3 size: 18 residues. Germline CDR1 is MNHEY and CDR2 is SVGEGT. The trim removed 0 bases at V and 3 bases at J, leaving 10 bases unmatched. DNA of the CDR3: TGTGCCAGCAGTTACTCCCCTCCTGGACAGGGGGTGGAAGAGACCCAGTACTTC. This codes for CASSYSPPGQGVEETQYF.

The table lists this clonotype with a few counts. The chain recombines TRBV12-3 or TRBV12-4 with TRBJ2-7; TRBD1 aligns across 10 bases. The CDR3 length is 15 residues. J lost 2 bases, V lost 4 bases, and 5 bases had no gene match. CDR3 protein: CASSSSGTGAYEQYF. The CDR3 DNA sequence: TGTGCCAGCAGTTCATCCGGGACAGGGGCCTACGAGCAGTACTTC.

This clonotype occurred many times. The rearrangement links TRBV7-6 to TRBJ2-5, with no clear D. The germline V gene has CDR1 SGHVS and CDR2 FNYEAQ. The CDR3 has 15 residues. V lost 2 bases to trimming and J lost 2 bases, with 12 bases between them. The DNA for the CDR3 is TGTGCCAGCAGCTTAAGGATAGGTGGGCAAGAGACCCAGTACTTC. Its protein is CASSLRIGGQETQYF.

This clonotype came up many times. This chain links TRBV20-1 with TRBJ1-1; D may be TRBD1 (5 bases). The length of the CDR3 is 13 residues. Trimming left V 4 bases short and J 5 bases short, with 14 bases between. Per the germline V gene, CDR1 is DFQATT and CDR2 is SNEGSKA (reference sequence). The CDR3 DNA reads as TGCAGTGCTATTTCCAGTGGGGGGACTGAAGCTTTCTTT. Amino acid sequence: CSAISSGGTEAFF.

This clonotype was recorded at least ten times. The V gene is TRBV28, the J gene TRBJ2-7; 7 bases agree with TRBD1. This CDR3 has 14 residues. Germline loops: CDR1 MDHEN, CDR2 SYDVKM. J was trimmed by 6 bases and V by 5 bases; bases with no gene match: 10. The CDR3 here is CASSPKLNRGEQYV. CDR3 sequence (DNA): TGTGCCAGCAGTCCGAAACTGAACAGGGGCGAGCAGTACGTC.

This clonotype was counted at least ten times. V and J are TRBV6-2 or TRBV6-3 and TRBJ2-3; 8 bases are a match to TRBD2. In germline, CDR1 is MNHEY, CDR2 SVGEGT. The CDR3 consists of 15 residues. V lost 6 bases to trimming and J lost 2 bases; unmatched junction nucleotides: 7. CDR3 sequence reads: CASRQRGTVTDTQYF. CDR3 bases: TGTGCCAGCAGGCAGCGGGGGACCGTCACAGATACGCAGTATTTT.

Many counts were recorded for this clonotype. The chain has TRBV12-3 or TRBV12-4 and TRBJ2-4; unclear D gene. This CDR3 contains 16 residues. V gave up 1 base and J gave up 6 bases, with 16 bases separating them. This CDR3 is CASSLGYGDNGNIQYF. The CDR3 DNA follows: TGTGCCAGCAGTTTAGGGTACGGTGACAATGGAAACATTCAGTACTTC.

This clonotype occurred many times. The V call is TRBV28, the J call TRBJ1-3; 8 nucleotides line up with TRBD1. Germline lookup yields CDR1 MDHEN and CDR2 SYDVKM. V gave up 5 bases and J gave up 1 base; unmatched junction bases: 7. The CDR3 sequence is 16 residues long. The CDR3 reads CASSTLDRGSGNTIYF. The DNA for the CDR3 is TGTGCCAGCAGTACCCTAGACAGGGGATCTGGAAACACCATATATTTT.

This clonotype was seen ten or more times. The chain couples TRBV7-2 to TRBJ2-1; D is uncertain. The CDR3 has 12 residues. Between the trimmed V and J ends, which lost 6 bases and 7 bases, there was a span of 10 bases. Germline-derived CDR1 and CDR2 are SGHTA and FQGNSA. Written as DNA, the CDR3 is TGTGCCAGCAGTGACACCCTTAATGAGCAGTTCTTC. Translation: CASSDTLNEQFF.

In its sample, this clonotype was seen many times. The chain is built from TRBV24-1 and TRBJ2-3; no definite D call. Germline V gives CDR1 KGHDR, CDR2 SFDVKD. This CDR3 contains 13 residues. Trimming left V 4 bases short and J 6 bases short, with 10 bases between. The CDR3 reads CATSDRSADTQYF. The CDR3 nucleotides are TGTGCCACCAGTGACAGATCCGCGGATACGCAGTATTTT.

This clonotype was counted many times. The CDR3 DNA is TGTGCCAGCAGCTTAGTGGGGGCTACCTCCGAGCAGTACGTC. It yields the protein CASSLVGATSEQYV. The gene calls are TRBV11-2 and TRBJ2-7; TRBD1 is a possible D gene (6 bases). This CDR3 is built from 14 residues. V dropped 1 base and J dropped 6 bases, with 13 bases sitting between them. CDR1 and CDR2 (germline): SGHAT, FQNNGV.

The V and J genes are TRBV14 and TRBJ1-1, with a weak D call TRBD1 (5 bases). The CDR3 sequence is 15 residues long. V was cut by 3 bases and J by 4 bases, with 15 bases left in between. The germline CDR1 and CDR2 sequences are SGHDN and FVKESK. This chain's CDR3 is CASSQSGRLGTEAFF. In nucleotides, the CDR3 is TGTGCCAGCAGCCAGTCAGGGCGGTTGGGCACTGAAGCTTTCTTT.

This clonotype was picked up many times. The V gene is TRBV20-1, the J gene TRBJ1-1; D perhaps matches TRBD1 (5 bases). Germline V gene data show CDR1 as DFQATT and CDR2 as SNEGSKA (reference sequence). CDR3 length equals 9 residues. V lost 7 bases, J lost 7 bases, and 7 bases lay in between. The chain's CDR3 is CSVGVEAFF. CDR3 DNA sequence: TGCAGTGTGGGGGTTGAAGCTTTCTTT.

This clonotype was seen at least ten times. The rearrangement uses TRBV7-9 and TRBJ2-2, with 8 bases aligning to TRBD2. V lost 0 bases, J lost 0 bases, and 0 bases stayed unmatched. CDR1 is SEHNR, CDR2 FQNEAQ, per germline (reference sequence). The CDR3 length is 16 residues. This CDR3 is CASSLASGANTGELFF. The CDR3 DNA reads TGTGCCAGCAGCTTAGCTAGCGGGGCGAACACCGGGGAGCTGTTTTTT.

This clonotype was seen at least ten times. CDR3 in amino acids: CSARDEFSQSQYF. The CDR3 bases are TGCAGTGCTAGAGACGAGTTTAGCCAGTCCCAGTACTTC. The chain employs TRBV20-1 and TRBJ2-5, with D uncertain. Germline V CDR1 and CDR2: DFQATT, SNEGSKA (reference sequence). The CDR3 covers 13 residues. Deletions cut 0 bases from V and 9 bases from J, with 14 bases between.

This clonotype has a count of ten or more. The CDR3 nucleotides are TGTGCCAGCAGCTTGACAGGGACCTACTACGAGCAGTACGTC. This sequence encodes CASSLTGTYYEQYV. The chain uses TRBV5-6 and TRBJ2-7; possible D gene TRBD1, 6 bases. Germline CDR1 reads SGHDT; CDR2 reads YYEEEE. The length of the CDR3 is 14 residues. The V gene lost 1 base and the J gene lost 3 bases, with 11 bases spanning the gap.

This clonotype was seen many times. The genes are TRBV6-1 and TRBJ2-1; 7 bases agree with TRBD2. This CDR3 comprises 15 residues. The J segment lost 0 bases and the V segment lost 8 bases, leaving 7 bases of the junction unmatched. The germline CDR1 and CDR2 sequences are MNHNS and SASEGT. CDR3 bases: TGTGCCAGCGGGACTACCTCGAGCTCCTACAATGAGCAGTTCTTC. Its translation is CASGTTSSSYNEQFF.

Many counts were recorded for this clonotype. The chain joins TRBV7-2 to TRBJ1-1; TRBD1 aligns across 8 bases. Trimming took 4 bases from V and 0 from J; bases not matched to a gene: 4. The CDR3 totals 15 residues. CDR1 SGHTA and CDR2 FQGNSA come from the germline V gene. Written as DNA, the CDR3 is TGTGCCAGCAGCTCCCGGACAGGGATGAACACTGAAGCTTTCTTT. Translating gives CASSSRTGMNTEAFF. Variable domain in full (rest from reference TRBV7-2 and TRBJ1-1): GAGVSQSPSNKVTEKGKDVELRCDPISGHTALYWYRQSLGQGLEFLIYFQGNSAPDKSGLPSDRFSAERTGGSVSTLTIQRTQQEDSAVYLCASSSRTGMNTEAFFGQGTRLTVV.

This clonotype showed up many times. The chain links TRBV20-1 to TRBJ2-5; unclear D gene. Germline CDR1 DFQATT, CDR2 SNEGSKA (reference sequence). This CDR3 region has 13 residues. V lost 0 bases, J lost 2 bases, and 7 bases lay in between. The CDR3 DNA follows: TGCAGTGCTAGAGATTGGGCTCAAGAGACCCAGTACTTC. Its translation is CSARDWAQETQYF.

This clonotype was seen repeatedly, ten times or more. The chain couples TRBV20-1 to TRBJ2-1, with D perhaps TRBD2 (5 bases). Germline V gene data show CDR1 as DFQATT and CDR2 as SNEGSKA (reference sequence). Trimming took off 4 bases at V and 5 bases at J, with 21 bases between the two ends. The CDR3 is 16 residues long. CDR3 nucleotides: TGCAGTGCTAATACTCTAGGACTCCTCCCTGACAATGAGCAGTTCTTC. It specifies CSANTLGLLPDNEQFF.

The V call is TRBV18, the J call TRBJ2-4, with 7 bases lining up with TRBD1. The CDR3 runs 16 residues. The V gene end was trimmed by 1 base and the J gene end by 2 bases; junction bases not matched to a gene: 5. Germline V gene data show CDR1 as KGHSH and CDR2 as LQKENI. The CDR3 bases are TGTGCCAGCTCACCACAATCAGGGGGTTCCAAAAACATTCAGTACTTC. Translated: CASSPQSGGSKNIQYF.

A few counts support this clonotype. V is TRBV6-2 or TRBV6-3 and J is TRBJ2-7; 8 bases line up with TRBD2. V shed 5 bases, J shed 2 bases, and the junction held 17 bases outside the gene matches. Germline V gene sequence: CDR1 MNHEY, CDR2 SVGEGT. CDR3 size: 18 residues. The CDR3 nucleotides read TGTGCCAGCAGTGGACCGGACGTAATAGCGGGACGCGCCTACGAGCAGTACGTC. Translating gives CASSGPDVIAGRAYEQYV.

This clonotype was counted many times. The chain uses TRBV6-2 or TRBV6-3 and TRBJ1-5; 12 nucleotides align to TRBD1. Germline V CDR1 and CDR2: MNHEY, SVGEGT. V was clipped by 2 bases and J by 6 bases; unmatched bases: 5. The CDR3 totals 16 residues. CDR3 sequence reads: CASSYKGTGGGQPQHF. The CDR3 DNA is TGTGCCAGCAGTTACAAAGGGACAGGGGGCGGTCAGCCCCAGCATTTT.

This clonotype was seen at least ten times. This chain joins TRBV19 and TRBJ2-5; D gene uncertain. V dropped 6 bases and J dropped 4 bases, with 12 bases sitting between them. The CDR3 covers 13 residues. Per germline, CDR1 LNHDA and CDR2 SQIVND (reference sequence). The CDR3 nucleotides read TGTGCCAGTAGATCGACCTTGGGAGAGACCCAGTACTTC. Amino acid sequence: CASRSTLGETQYF.